This T cell receptor beta chain was sequenced for a study of cytomegalovirus exposure and HLA in healthy donors. Both 60 Vbeta primers and 13 Jbeta primers went into the PCR. Assay: immunoSEQ multiplex PCR; the TCRdb copy retains only in-frame clones and omits some. The table lists some 120,000 clones, 70% to 80% of them singletons. Study-level points and caveats: Specific recognition of CMV antigens was confirmed in vitro for three chains (all CMV-associated). The classifier, whose performance was assessed in both the original and validation cohorts, reportedly diagnosed cytomegalovirus status with high specificity and sensitivity.

A single count supports this clone. Its specificity is not known. This CDR3 comprises 14 residues. Per germline, CDR1 MNHNS and CDR2 SASEGT. V lost 4 bases to trimming and J lost 5 bases, with 14 bases between them. The sequencing input was PBMCs. The receptor was derived from a young man in good health and CMV-seropositive. The V and J genes are TRBV6-1 and TRBJ2-5; no clear D. CDR3 sequence reads: CASSVWVVGETQYF. The CDR3 bases are TGTGCCAGCAGTGTTTGGGTGGTCGGGGAGACCCAGTACTTC.